A selection of T cell receptor beta chains follows, all from one sample in a study of cytomegalovirus exposure and HLA in healthy donors. The data were produced by immunoSEQ multiplex PCR, yet TCRdb's version contains in-frame clones alone and is incomplete. The sample consists of around 190,000 clones, 9.5% of them appearing once. Sequencing was performed on PBMCs. These TCRs come from a woman between 25 and 40 years old in good health and CMV-seropositive. CDR3s include the opening cysteine and the closing phenylalanine or tryptophan. Each record gives: V gene, clone size, J gene, D gene, CDR3 protein, CDR3 DNA. D genes are given only for firm matches. Expanded clones get a size class; other rows say once, few or many, or leave the size out.

TRBV11-1	NA	TRBJ1-5	TRBD1	CASSIDARTGRDQPQHF	TGTGCCAGCAGCATAGATGCCCGGACAGGGAGGGATCAGCCCCAGCATTTT
TRBV19	few	TRBJ1-1	TRBD1	CASSHRGLNTEAFF	TGTGCCAGTAGTCACAGGGGCTTGAACACTGAAGCTTTCTTT
TRBV30	many	TRBJ1-2	TRBD1	CAWREAGRGRANYGYTF	TGTGCCTGGAGAGAGGCGGGCAGGGGGCGAGCTAACTATGGCTACACCTTC
TRBV28	NA	TRBJ2-4	NA	CASSFGMGNIQYF	TGTGCCAGCAGTTTCGGGATGGGAAACATTCAGTACTTC
TRBV11-2	few	TRBJ2-1	TRBD2	CASSLEGLPSDEQFF	TGTGCCAGCAGCTTAGAGGGACTACCCTCGGATGAGCAGTTCTTC
TRBV4-1	NA	TRBJ2-2	TRBD2	CASSQSRTSGRRNTGELFF	TGCGCCAGCAGCCAATCCCGGACTAGCGGGAGGAGAAATACCGGGGAGCTGTTTTTT
TRBV29-1	few	TRBJ2-3	NA	CSAHLADTQYF	TGCAGCGCCCACTTAGCAGATACGCAGTATTTT
TRBV2	few	TRBJ2-1	TRBD2	CASISGGSYNEQFF	TGTGCCAGCATTAGCGGGGGATCCTACAATGAGCAGTTCTTC
TRBV7-9	few	TRBJ2-3	NA	CASSLFPQGTDTQYF	TGTGCCAGCAGCTTGTTTCCGCAGGGCACAGATACGCAGTATTTT
TRBV2	NA	TRBJ1-2	TRBD1	CASSVDRDYGYTF	TGTGCCAGCAGTGTAGACAGGGACTATGGCTACACCTTC
TRBV4-1	few	TRBJ2-1	NA	CASSQDRVSGSTYNEQFF	TGCGCCAGCAGCCAAGATCGGGTTAGCGGATCGACCTACAATGAGCAGTTCTTC
TRBV2	few	TRBJ1-2	NA	CASSDGGNYGYTF	TGTGCCAGCAGTGACGGGGGTAACTATGGCTACACCTTC
TRBV5-1	NA	TRBJ1-1	NA	CASSLERARGTEAFF	TGCGCCAGCAGCTTGGAGCGGGCAAGGGGCACTGAAGCTTTCTTT
TRBV5-1	NA	TRBJ2-1	TRBD2	CASSLGTSPNEQFF	TGCGCCAGCAGTTTGGGGACTAGCCCCAATGAGCAGTTCTTC
TRBV18	NA	TRBJ2-7	TRBD1	CASSQGQGGYEQYF	TGTGCCAGCTCACAGGGACAGGGCGGCTACGAGCAGTACTTC
TRBV27	NA	TRBJ2-2	NA	CASSVGQNTGELFF	TGTGCCAGCAGTGTGGGACAGAACACCGGGGAGCTGTTTTTT
TRBV7-8	NA	TRBJ2-7	TRBD2	CASSLGGAGAPYEQYF	TGTGCCAGCAGCTTAGGTGGGGCGGGAGCCCCCTACGAGCAGTACTTC
TRBV27	NA	TRBJ2-7	NA	CASSRDWAYEQYF	TGTGCCAGCAGTCGGGACTGGGCCTACGAGCAGTACTTC
TRBV15	NA	TRBJ1-1	NA	CATSRAGKSYTEAFF	TGTGCCACCAGCAGAGCGGGGAAATCTTACACTGAAGCTTTCTTT
TRBV9	NA	TRBJ1-1	NA	CASSAETGYTEAFF	TGTGCCAGCAGCGCCGAGACTGGATACACTGAAGCTTTCTTT
TRBV7-9	NA	TRBJ2-3	TRBD2	CASSPRTSGSTDTQYF	TGTGCCAGCAGCCCCCGGACTAGCGGGAGCACAGATACGCAGTATTTT
TRBV7-2	NA	TRBJ2-1	NA	CASSPQGWEQFF	TGTGCCAGCAGCCCTCAGGGTTGGGAGCAGTTCTTC
TRBV19	few	TRBJ1-1	TRBD1	CASRADRETTEAFF	TGTGCCAGTAGGGCGGACAGGGAAACCACTGAAGCTTTCTTT
TRBV7-9	few	TRBJ2-5	TRBD1	CAGSTGVETQYF	TGTGCCGGTTCGACAGGGGTGGAGACCCAGTACTTC
TRBV18	NA	TRBJ2-7	TRBD2	CASSPRERGAYEQYF	TGTGCCAGCTCACCGAGGGAGCGGGGGGCCTACGAGCAGTACTTC
TRBV13	NA	TRBJ2-1	NA	CASSLELATYNEQFF	TGTGCCAGCAGCTTAGAACTAGCAACCTACAATGAGCAGTTCTTC
TRBV5-4	few	TRBJ1-2	NA	CASSLKPGAQPGTF	TGTGCCAGCAGCTTGAAACCAGGGGCACAACCTGGCACCTTC
TRBV2	NA	TRBJ2-2	NA	CASKVGAGVTGELFF	TGTGCCAGCAAGGTCGGGGCAGGGGTCACCGGGGAGCTGTTTTTT
TRBV7-9	NA	TRBJ2-1	TRBD1	CASSYMTGKPFF	TGTGCCAGCAGCTACATGACAGGGAAGCCGTTCTTC
TRBV7-9	few	TRBJ2-2	TRBD2	CASSFSWGGLFF	TGTGCCAGCAGCTTCTCGTGGGGGGGGCTGTTTTTT
TRBV7-9	NA	TRBJ2-7	NA	CASSPRDTIYEQYF	TGTGCCAGCAGCCCCCGGGACACCATCTACGAGCAGTACTTC
TRBV7-9	few	TRBJ1-2	NA	CASSLEGRHGYTF	TGTGCCAGCAGCTTGGAGGGGCGACATGGCTACACCTTC
TRBV6-1	NA	TRBJ1-3	NA	CASSTGSPGNTIYF	TGTGCCAGCAGTACAGGAAGCCCTGGAAACACCATATATTTT
TRBV29-1	NA	TRBJ2-2	TRBD2	CSVGTSGSSDTGELFF	TGCAGCGTTGGGACTAGCGGGAGTTCGGACACCGGGGAGCTGTTTTTT
TRBV15	few	TRBJ2-7	NA	CATSRDTAVNYEQYF	TGTGCCACCAGCAGAGATACGGCGGTAAACTACGAGCAGTACTTC
TRBV12-5	few	TRBJ1-1	TRBD1	CASGWGDSRNTEAFF	TGTGCTAGTGGTTGGGGGGACAGCAGGAACACTGAAGCTTTCTTT